The 13 T cell receptor beta chains given below trace back to one sample, sequenced in a study of cytomegalovirus exposure and HLA in healthy donors. The primer mix had 60 Vbeta and 13 Jbeta primers. Assay: immunoSEQ multiplex PCR; the TCRdb copy retains only in-frame clones and omits some. This table holds roughly 34,000 clones. Material for sequencing was PBMCs. These receptors were obtained from a man in his forties in good health and CMV-seronegative.

V and J are TRBV19 and TRBJ2-1; 8 positions match TRBD2. CDR3 length equals 12 residues. The germline V gene encodes CDR1 LNHDA and CDR2 SQIVND (reference sequence). V gave up 9 bases and J gave up 4 bases; unmatched junction bases: 2. The CDR3 DNA reads as TGTGCCAGCCGGGAGGGGTACAATGAGCAGTTCTTC. Its translation is CASREGYNEQFF.

V and J are TRBV19 and TRBJ2-7; 7 bases are shared with TRBD1. This CDR3 is built from 17 residues. V was pared by 5 bases and J by 3 bases, with 16 bases of the junction left unmatched. From germline, CDR1 is LNHDA and CDR2 SQIVND (reference sequence). The DNA of the CDR3 is TGTGCCAGTAGTTCCCCCTTTAGGGGCAGGGGGTTCTACGAGCAGTACTTC. Translating it yields CASSSPFRGRGFYEQYF.

The chain has TRBV6-6 and TRBJ1-2, with 7 positions matching TRBD1. There are 13 residues in the CDR3. Germline CDR1 and CDR2: MNHNY and SVGAGI (reference sequence). The junction had 9 bases not matched to a gene; V was cut back by 10 bases and J by 4 bases. For the CDR3, the DNA is TGTGCCACACGGGACAGACCAATCTATGGCTACACCTTC. This codes for CATRDRPIYGYTF.

V usage is TRBV19 and J usage is TRBJ2-1; possibly TRBD2 for D (6 bases). The germline gives CDR1 LNHDA, CDR2 SQIVND (reference sequence). The V gene lost 3 bases and the J gene lost 4 bases, with 13 bases spanning the gap. The CDR3 consists of 15 residues. CDR3 in DNA: TGTGCCAGTAGTATCTCCGGGAGTGGGTACAATGAGCAGTTCTTC. Its translation: CASSISGSGYNEQFF.

This chain connects TRBV25-1 to TRBJ1-2; D might be TRBD1 (6 bases). Germline V gene sequence: CDR1 MGHDK, CDR2 SYGVNS. The CDR3 totals 13 residues. Trimming cost V 6 bases and J 4 bases, with 12 bases left between them. The CDR3 DNA sequence: TGTGCCAGCAGCCAGGGGTCCCTCTATGGCTACACCTTC. Amino acids: CASSQGSLYGYTF.

The gene calls are TRBV11-3 and TRBJ2-3; 8 bases agree with TRBD1. V dropped 3 bases and J dropped 2; count of bases not matched to a gene: 10. Germline CDR1 SGHNT, CDR2 YENEEA. CDR3 size: 17 residues. CDR3 loop: CASSFSGQGGNTDTQYF. The CDR3 nucleotides are TGTGCCAGCAGCTTCTCCGGACAGGGTGGGAACACAGATACGCAGTATTTT.

This rearrangement joins TRBV11-2 to TRBJ2-2; 13 bases map to TRBD2. Germline V gene lookup returns CDR1 SGHAT and CDR2 FQNNGV. The CDR3 covers 17 residues. The V and J ends lost 4 bases and 8 bases, in that order; junction bases with no gene match: 10. CDR3 protein: CASSSSAGLAGRGELFF. The CDR3 DNA reads as TGTGCCAGCAGCTCAAGCGCGGGACTAGCGGGAAGGGGGGAGCTGTTTTTT.

The chain joins TRBV5-6 to TRBJ2-7; 11 bases are shared with TRBD2. The length of the CDR3 is 16 residues. Trimming cost V 4 bases and J 1 base; bases outside gene matches: 7. CDR1 and CDR2 from the germline V gene are SGHDT and YYEEEE. CDR3 protein: CASSRWRLAGSYEQYF. CDR3 sequence (DNA): TGTGCCAGCAGCCGGTGGAGACTAGCGGGGTCCTACGAGCAGTACTTC. Filled out from reference TRBV5-6 and TRBJ2-7, the complete variable domain reads DAGVTQSPTHLIKTRGQQVTLRCSPKSGHDTVSWYQQALGQGPQFIFQYYEEEERQRGNFPDRFSGHQFPNYSSELNVNALLLGDSALYLCASSRWRLAGSYEQYFGPGTRLTVT.

V and J are TRBV19 and TRBJ2-7, with D tentatively TRBD2 (5 bases). The CDR3 has 15 amino acids. Germline V gene sequence: CDR1 LNHDA, CDR2 SQIVND (reference sequence). V was shortened by 7 bases and J by 2 bases, with 18 bases between the two germline ends. CDR3 sequence reads: CASIGKAEAPYEQYF. The CDR3 coding sequence is TGTGCCAGTATCGGGAAGGCAGAGGCACCCTACGAGCAGTACTTC.

The chain combines TRBV5-4 with TRBJ1-2, with D unclear. CDR1 SGHNT and CDR2 YYREEE come from the germline V gene (reference sequence). Deletions cut 0 bases from V and 4 bases from J, with 13 bases between. The CDR3 runs 15 residues. Here the CDR3 reads CASSLGGRGVYGYTF. CDR3 DNA: TGTGCCAGCAGCTTGGGAGGGAGAGGTGTCTATGGCTACACCTTC.

The chain couples TRBV7-9 to TRBJ1-5; the D is unclear. The germline gives CDR1 SEHNR, CDR2 FQNEAQ (reference sequence). V was shortened by 4 bases and J by 0 bases, with 7 bases between the two germline ends. The CDR3 is 14 amino acids. The CDR3 nucleotides are TGTGCCAGCAGCTCCGAGTATAGCAATCAGCCCCAGCATTTT. This encodes CASSSEYSNQPQHF. The variable domain in full, with the rest retrieved from reference TRBV7-9 and TRBJ1-5, is DTGVSQNPRHKITKRGQNVTFRCDPISEHNRLYWYRQTLGQGPEFLTYFQNEAQLEKSRLLSDRFSAERPKGSFSTLEIQRTEQGDSAMYLCASSSEYSNQPQHFGDGTRLSIL.

V and J are TRBV4-1 and TRBJ1-1; the D is unclear. Trimming cost V 1 base and J 4 bases, with 16 bases left between them. Germline V gene data show CDR1 as MGHRA and CDR2 as YSYEKL. The CDR3 is made up of 16 amino acids. The DNA of the CDR3 is TGCGCCAGCAGCCAAGTTGTGGCCTTGGGGAGCACTGAAGCTTTCTTT. This gives the protein CASSQVVALGSTEAFF.

V gene TRBV18 combines with J gene TRBJ1-5; D perhaps matches TRBD1 (5 bases). Germline V lookup: CDR1 KGHSH, CDR2 LQKENI. V was trimmed by 5 bases and J by 4 bases, leaving 9 bases between them. The CDR3 has 13 residues. In nucleotides, the CDR3 is TGTGCCAGCTCAGAAGGGGATAATCAGCCCCAGCATTTT. Its protein product is CASSEGDNQPQHF.